This T cell receptor beta chain originates from a study of cytomegalovirus exposure and HLA in healthy donors. Study-level results: What TCR beta sequences reportedly achieved was accurate prediction of HLA-A and HLA-B alleles in most subjects.

Primers for the PCR totalled 60 Vbeta and 13 Jbeta. Method: immunoSEQ multiplex PCR; TCRdb's copy keeps in-frame clones and lacks some. The data show over 120,000 clones, with approximately 80% seen just once and roughly 2.4% held by the top ten. Details on this clone: Its antigen is not known.

This TCR came from a man aged 45 to 65 in good health and CMV-seronegative. Specimen: PBMCs.

CDR3 bases: TGCGCCAGCAGCACCAGTACAGTTCTCAATGAGCAGTTCTTC. It codes for CASSTSTVLNEQFF. V is TRBV5-1 and J is TRBJ2-1; no clear D gene. This CDR3 comprises 14 residues. Trimming removed 4 bases from V and 6 bases from J, with 14 bases in between. Germline V lookup: CDR1 SGHRS, CDR2 YFSETQ. Complete variable domain (other parts from reference TRBV5-1 and TRBJ2-1): KAGVTQTPRYLIKTRGQQVTLSCSPISGHRSVSWYQQTPGQGLQFLFEYFSETQRNKGNFPGRFSGRQFSNSRSEMNVSTLELGDSALYLCASSTSTVLNEQFFGPGTRLTVL.